The present T cell receptor (beta chain) was sequenced within a study of T cell responses to AZD1222 COVID-19 vaccine. Study-wide points: Unmutated variant regions are reportedly the target of nearly half of TCRs that are spike-specific.

Notes on this clone: The target antigen is unknown.

Data came from immunoSEQ multiplex PCR; TCRdb stores just in-frame clones and leaves some out. The sample lists about 120,000 clones, 85% to 90% occurring once. This CDR3 is 14 amino acids long. Germline-derived CDR1 and CDR2 are MDHEN and SYDVKM. The V end lost 8 bases, the J end lost 2 bases, and 12 bases lay between the germline ends. This sequence joins TRBV28 and TRBJ1-4; possible D gene TRBD1, 5 bases. The TCR sequence derives from an adult in good health. Sequences were derived from peripheral blood, sampled on day 0 of AZD1222 vaccination. CDR3 in amino acids: CASRREITNEKLFF. The CDR3 bases are TGTGCCAGCCGCAGGGAGATTACTAATGAAAAACTGTTTTTT.